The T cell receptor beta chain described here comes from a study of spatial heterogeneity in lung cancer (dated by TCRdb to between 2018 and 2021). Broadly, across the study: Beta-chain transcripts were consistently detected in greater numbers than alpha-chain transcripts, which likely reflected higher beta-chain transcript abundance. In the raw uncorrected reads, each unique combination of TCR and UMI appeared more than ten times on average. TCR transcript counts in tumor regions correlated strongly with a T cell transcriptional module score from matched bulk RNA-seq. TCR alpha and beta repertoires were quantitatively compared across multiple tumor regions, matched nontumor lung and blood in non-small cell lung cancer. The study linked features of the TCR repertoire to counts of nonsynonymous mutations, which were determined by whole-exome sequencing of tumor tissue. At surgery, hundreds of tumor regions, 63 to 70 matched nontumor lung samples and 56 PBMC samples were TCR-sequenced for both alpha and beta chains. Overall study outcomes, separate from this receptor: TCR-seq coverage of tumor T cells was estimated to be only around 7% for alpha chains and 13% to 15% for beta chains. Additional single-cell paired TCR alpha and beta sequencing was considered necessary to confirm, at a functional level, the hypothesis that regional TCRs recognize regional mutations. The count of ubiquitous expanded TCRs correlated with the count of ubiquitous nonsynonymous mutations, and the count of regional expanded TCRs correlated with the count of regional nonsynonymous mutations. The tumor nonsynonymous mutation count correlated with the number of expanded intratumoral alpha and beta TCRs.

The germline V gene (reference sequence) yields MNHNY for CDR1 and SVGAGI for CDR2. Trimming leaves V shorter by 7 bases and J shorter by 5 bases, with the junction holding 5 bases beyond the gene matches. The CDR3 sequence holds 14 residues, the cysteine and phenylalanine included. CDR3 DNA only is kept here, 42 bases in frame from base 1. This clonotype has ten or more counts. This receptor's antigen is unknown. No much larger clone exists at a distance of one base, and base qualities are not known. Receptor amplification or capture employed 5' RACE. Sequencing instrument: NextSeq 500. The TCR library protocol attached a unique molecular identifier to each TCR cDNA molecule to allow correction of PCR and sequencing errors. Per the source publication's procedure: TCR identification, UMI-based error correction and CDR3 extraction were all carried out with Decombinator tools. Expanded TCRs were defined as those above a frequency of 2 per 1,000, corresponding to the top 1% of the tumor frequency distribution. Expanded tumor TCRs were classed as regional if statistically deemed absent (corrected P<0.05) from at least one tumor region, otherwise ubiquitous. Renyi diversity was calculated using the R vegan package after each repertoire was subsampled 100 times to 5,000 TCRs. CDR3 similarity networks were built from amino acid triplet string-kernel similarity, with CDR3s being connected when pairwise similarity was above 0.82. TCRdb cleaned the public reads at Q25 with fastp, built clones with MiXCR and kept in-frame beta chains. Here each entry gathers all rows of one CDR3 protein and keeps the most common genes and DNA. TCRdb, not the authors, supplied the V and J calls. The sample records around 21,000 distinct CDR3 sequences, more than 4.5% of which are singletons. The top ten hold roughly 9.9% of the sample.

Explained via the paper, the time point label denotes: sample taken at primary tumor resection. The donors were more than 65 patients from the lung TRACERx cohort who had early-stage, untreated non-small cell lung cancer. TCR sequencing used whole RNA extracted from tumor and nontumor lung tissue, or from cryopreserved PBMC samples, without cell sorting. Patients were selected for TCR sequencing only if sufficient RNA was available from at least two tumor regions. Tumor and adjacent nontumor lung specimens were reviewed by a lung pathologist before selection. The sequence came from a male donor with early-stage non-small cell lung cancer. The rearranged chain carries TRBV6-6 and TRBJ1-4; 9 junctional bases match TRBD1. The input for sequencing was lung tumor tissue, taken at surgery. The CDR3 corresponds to CASKSTGGNEKLFF. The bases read TGTGCCAGCAAATCGACAGGGGGGAATGAAAAACTGTTTTTT.